These 30 T cell receptor beta chains share one sample of origin, sequenced in a study of regulatory T cells in long-lasting Graves disease. The TCR beta library used iRepertoire HTBI primers with Arm-PCR amplification of CDR3. Each CDR3 protein gets one entry after TCRdb re-called the multiplex PCR reads with MiXCR. The top ten clones hold around 26% of a sample with 420,000 or so distinct CDR3 sequences, around 22% of them seen once. The time point is: persistent/refractory GD, antithyroid drugs over 5 years with positive TRAb. RNA from PBMCs was the source of the TCR library. Material: peripheral blood mononuclear cells (PBMCs), obtained when the disease was refractory, from a patient treated with antithyroid drugs. These receptors all come from a female donor with Graves disease.

As regards this clonotype: A read error is the likely source, as a far larger clone sits one nucleotide away. CDR3: CASSVLVRELFF. CDR3 DNA: TGTGCCAGCAGTGTGCTAGTGCGGGAGCTGTTTTTT. This chain uses TRBV12-3 or TRBV12-4 with TRBJ2-2; no clear D gene. This CDR3 is 12 amino acids long. Trimming removed 5 bases from V and 9 bases from J, with 10 bases in between.

As to this clonotype: The conserved final phenylalanine or tryptophan is absent from the CDR3, which likely points to a read error. V and J are TRBV12-3 or TRBV12-4 and TRBJ1-1, with D unresolved. Trimming pared 1 base from V and 0 bases from J, leaving 3 bases between. The CDR3 length is 13 residues. The DNA of the CDR3 is TGTGCCAGCAGTTTAGTTCTGAACACTGAAGCTTTCCTT. Protein: CASSLVLNTEAFL.

This chain uses TRBV27 with TRBJ2-7, with TRBD2 matching over 7 bases. Germline V gene sequence: CDR1 MNHEY, CDR2 SMNVEV (reference sequence). This CDR3 comprises 13 residues. Germline trimming cut 2 bases from V and 6 bases from J; bases unmatched to any gene: 4. The CDR3 coding sequence is TGTGCCAGCAGTTTAGTAGCGGGCTCCGAGCAGTACTTC. It encodes CASSLVAGSEQYF.

This chain links TRBV10-3 with TRBJ1-1; possibly TRBD1 for D (5 bases). The CDR3 runs to 17 residues. CDR1 is ENHRY, CDR2 SYGVKD, per germline. The V end was cut by 6 bases, the J end by 1 base, with 21 bases between. CDR3 residues: CAISKSQALGANTEAFF. The CDR3 DNA follows: TGTGCCATCAGCAAAAGTCAAGCGCTCGGGGCGAACACTGAAGCTTTCTTT.

The V and J genes are TRBV30 and TRBJ1-2; tentatively, D is TRBD1 (6 bases). Germline assignment: CDR1 GTSNPN and CDR2 SVGIG (reference sequence). CDR3 length equals 12 residues. Deletions cut 8 bases from V and 5 bases from J, with 15 bases between. CDR3 bases: TGTGCCGGAACCGACAGGCCATATGGCTACACCTTC. Amino acids: CAGTDRPYGYTF.

This clonotype was counted only a few times. This rearrangement joins TRBV29-1 to TRBJ2-7; D unresolved. The length of the CDR3 is 14 residues. Germline CDR1 and CDR2: SQVTM and ANQGSEA. Trimming stripped 1 base from V and 2 bases from J, with 12 bases between. CDR3 sequence (DNA): TGCAGCGTTGAAGCAGTCGCAGCCCCCTACGAGCAGTACTTC. Translation gives CSVEAVAAPYEQYF.

V is TRBV7-3 and J is TRBJ2-5; D perhaps matches TRBD1 (6 bases). With 0 bases removed from V and 5 bases from J, the gap between germline ends came to 13 bases. This CDR3 is 15 amino acids long. Germline-derived CDR1 and CDR2 are SGHTA and FQGTGA. The CDR3 DNA sequence: TGTGCCAGCAGCTTAACGGCAGGGGAGTCGGAGACCCAGTACTTC. Amino acid sequence: CASSLTAGESETQYF.

The table lists this clonotype with a few counts. The V gene is TRBV25-1, the J gene TRBJ2-2; the D is unclear. The CDR3 runs 19 residues. Germline assignment: CDR1 MGHDK and CDR2 SYGVNS. Trimming cost V 2 bases and J 1 base, with 20 bases left between them. The CDR3 sequence: CASSEDATGRVLNTGELFF. In DNA form, the CDR3 reads TGTGCCAGCAGTGAAGACGCCACCGGAAGGGTCTTGAACACCGGGGAGCTGTTTTTT.

This clonotype was seen many times. The CDR3 protein is CSARDRGGGALREAFF. Here the CDR3 DNA reads TGCAGTGCTAGAGATCGAGGAGGGGGCGCGTTACGGGAAGCTTTCTTT. V and J are TRBV20-1 and TRBJ1-1; 7 bases map to TRBD1. The CDR3 runs 16 residues. Unmatched junction bases numbered 15, after V lost 0 bases and J lost 8 bases. Germline lookup yields CDR1 DFQATT and CDR2 SNEGSKA (reference sequence).

At least ten counts were recorded for this clonotype. This chain links TRBV2 with TRBJ1-5; 7 nucleotides agree with TRBD1. The CDR3 is made up of 14 amino acids. Germline V gives CDR1 SNHLY, CDR2 FYNNEI. V lost 6 bases and J lost 7; bases outside the gene matches: 9. This chain's CDR3 is CASRPGQAGQPQHF. DNA for the CDR3: TGTGCCAGCAGGCCCGGACAGGCCGGGCAGCCCCAGCATTTT.

The gene calls are TRBV30 and TRBJ1-4, with D unclear. Germline CDR1 and CDR2: GTSNPN and SVGIG (reference sequence). V was clipped by 4 bases and J by 2 bases, with 8 bases between them. The CDR3 covers 13 residues. CDR3 region: CAWNLKTNEKLFF. The CDR3 DNA follows: TGTGCCTGGAACCTTAAGACTAATGAAAAACTGTTTTTT.

There are many counts of this clonotype. The chain employs TRBV7-9 and TRBJ2-7; a weak D match, TRBD1 (6 bases). The CDR3 contains 14 residues. Germline values: CDR1 SEHNR, CDR2 FQNEAQ (reference sequence). V was pared by 2 bases and J by 1 base, with 9 bases between. CDR3 DNA sequence: TGTGCCAGCAGCTTAACACAGGGATCCTACGAGCAGTACTTC. It yields the protein CASSLTQGSYEQYF.

The V gene is TRBV2, the J gene TRBJ2-1, with D hard to call. The length of the CDR3 is 13 residues. V was cut by 5 bases and J by 5 bases, with 10 bases left in between. Germline V lookup: CDR1 SNHLY, CDR2 FYNNEI. CDR3 in amino acids: CASSRTYNNEQFF. In DNA, the CDR3 is TGTGCCAGCAGTAGGACCTACAACAATGAGCAGTTCTTC.

This clonotype was observed many times. The chain is built from TRBV28 and TRBJ1-6; the D is unclear. The CDR3 runs to 12 residues. Germline values: CDR1 MDHEN, CDR2 SYDVKM. V was cut by 6 bases and J by 14 bases, with 14 bases left in between. The CDR3 DNA sequence: TGTGCCAGCAGCCGTGCTGGGAGATCCCTCCACTTT. This translates into CASSRAGRSLHF.

Of note for this clonotype: The conserved final phenylalanine or tryptophan is absent from the CDR3, which likely points to a read error. The rearrangement uses TRBV14 and TRBJ1-1; perhaps TRBD1 as D (6 bases). Germline CDR1 reads SGHDN; CDR2 reads FVKESK. The V gene lost 3 bases and the J gene lost 4 bases, with 12 bases spanning the gap. The CDR3 runs 14 residues. This CDR3 reads CASSHRGPGTEAFS. The CDR3 DNA reads as TGTGCCAGCAGCCACAGGGGTCCCGGCACTGAAGCTTTCTCT.

In DNA form, the CDR3 reads TGTGCCAGCAGCGTAGGGACAGAAGACAGATTTGAAGAGACCCAGTACTTC. Translation gives CASSVGTEDRFEETQYF. The chain is built from TRBV9 and TRBJ2-5; D may be TRBD1 (6 bases). V lost 0 bases, J lost 3 bases, and 18 bases lay in between. The germline gives CDR1 SGDLS, CDR2 YYNGEE. The CDR3 totals 17 residues. The whole variable domain, filled in from reference TRBV9 and TRBJ2-5, reads DSGVTQTPKHLITATGQRVTLRCSPRSGDLSVYWYQQSLDQGLQFLIQYYNGEERAKGNILERFSAQQFPDLHSELNLSSLELGDSALYFCASSVGTEDRFEETQYFGPGTRLLVL.

This clonotype was seen many times. This chain connects TRBV29-1 to TRBJ2-7; TRBD2 matches at 8 bases. This CDR3 has 13 residues. The V segment lost 4 bases and the J segment 4 bases; nucleotides outside the gene matches: 6. CDR1 is SQVTM and CDR2 is ANQGSEA in the germline V gene. The CDR3 is CSVGDGGRYEQYF. The CDR3 nucleotides are TGCAGCGTTGGTGATGGCGGGAGGTACGAGCAGTACTTC.

The rearrangement joins TRBV9 to TRBJ2-2; D is undetermined. This CDR3 is 16 amino acids long. Trimming shortened V by 4 bases and J by 0 bases, and 13 bases separated the two germline ends. The V gene's germline CDR1 is SGDLS and CDR2 YYNGEE. The CDR3: CASSPMTRSNTGELFF. Here the CDR3 DNA reads TGTGCCAGCAGCCCCATGACCAGGTCGAACACCGGGGAGCTGTTTTTT. The full variable domain, its missing parts supplied by reference TRBV9 and TRBJ2-2, is DSGVTQTPKHLITATGQRVTLRCSPRSGDLSVYWYQQSLDQGLQFLIQYYNGEERAKGNILERFSAQQFPDLHSELNLSSLELGDSALYFCASSPMTRSNTGELFFGEGSRLTVL.

This clonotype was seen ten or more times. The CDR3 DNA sequence: TGTGCCAGCAGTGAAAGGGACAGGGGGATTAACAATCAGCCCCAGCATTTT. Protein: CASSERDRGINNQPQHF. The chain employs TRBV2 and TRBJ1-5, with 11 bases aligning to TRBD1. The CDR3 covers 17 residues. Trimming at V came to 2 bases and at J to 3 bases, leaving 6 bases not matched to a gene. The germline V gene encodes CDR1 SNHLY and CDR2 FYNNEI.

The table lists this clonotype with a few counts. CDR3 sequence reads: CSAPEPETYEQYF. The CDR3 DNA sequence: TGCAGTGCACCGGAACCGGAAACCTACGAGCAGTACTTC. The chain recombines TRBV20-1 with TRBJ2-7; unclear D gene. Trimming stripped 6 bases from V and 2 bases from J, with 14 bases between. The CDR3 spans 13 residues. Germline V gives CDR1 DFQATT, CDR2 SNEGSKA (reference sequence).

The rearrangement links TRBV2 to TRBJ2-1; 12 bases are shared with TRBD2. CDR3 length equals 14 residues. Germline V gene lookup returns CDR1 SNHLY and CDR2 FYNNEI. The J segment lost 12 bases and the V segment lost 7 bases, leaving 10 bases of the junction unmatched. As DNA, the CDR3 is TGTGCCAGCACCGGACTAGCGGGGCCCCCCACGCAGTTCTTC. It specifies CASTGLAGPPTQFF. Using reference TRBV2 and TRBJ2-1 for the parts outside the CDR3, the full variable domain is EPEVTQTPSHQVTQMGQEVILRCVPISNHLYFYWYRQILGQKVEFLVSFYNNEISEKSEIFDDQFSVERPDGSNFTLKIRSTKLEDSAMYFCASTGLAGPPTQFFGPGTRLTVL.

Note on this clonotype: It differs at one base from a far larger clone, so likely a read error. This rearrangement joins TRBV12-3 or TRBV12-4 to TRBJ2-1, with TRBD2 matching 9 bases. This CDR3 spans 15 amino acids. J gave up 2 bases and V 5 bases, and 4 bases lay outside the gene matches. The CDR3 DNA is TGTGCCAGCAGTAGGCTAGCGGGGACCTACAATGAGCAGTTCTTC. Protein product: CASSRLAGTYNEQFF.

This sequence joins TRBV2 and TRBJ1-6; 12 nucleotides align to TRBD1. The CDR3 spans 17 residues. Germline values: CDR1 SNHLY, CDR2 FYNNEI. V trimming: 2 bases; J trimming: 7 bases; junction bases outside the gene matches: 6. As DNA, the CDR3 is TGTGCCAGCAGTGAAACGGGACAGGGGGCGAAAAATTCACCCCTCCACTTT. Its protein is CASSETGQGAKNSPLHF.

This clonotype was detected ten times or more. This chain connects TRBV10-3 to TRBJ1-1, with D uncertain. This CDR3 spans 13 amino acids. Germline loops: CDR1 ENHRY, CDR2 SYGVKD. V dropped 8 bases and J dropped 4 bases, with 14 bases sitting between them. The CDR3 bases are TGTGCCATCTCAGGCGGCCAGAGCACTGAAGCTTTCTTT. Its translation is CAISGGQSTEAFF.

This clonotype occurred many times. J is TRBJ2-2 and V is TRBV12-3 or TRBV12-4; D might be TRBD1 (5 bases). The V and J ends lost 5 bases and 7 bases respectively, with 8 bases between them. The CDR3 extends over 12 amino acids. CDR3 sequence: CASSVQGGELFF. The CDR3 nucleotides are TGTGCCAGCAGTGTTCAGGGCGGGGAGCTGTTTTTT.

V and J are TRBV14 and TRBJ2-7; TRBD2 aligns across 9 bases. The CDR3 runs to 16 residues. CDR1 is SGHDN, CDR2 FVKESK, per germline. With 4 bases clipped from V and 6 bases from J, the junction kept 13 bases outside the gene matches. The CDR3 protein is CASSPLRGSGRGEQYF. The CDR3 coding sequence is TGTGCCAGCAGCCCCCTCCGGGGTAGCGGGAGAGGCGAGCAGTACTTC.

This clonotype was seen only a few times. This chain joins TRBV20-1 and TRBJ2-2; 7 bases line up with TRBD1. The J segment lost 2 bases and the V segment lost 1 base, leaving 4 bases of the junction unmatched. The germline gives CDR1 DFQATT, CDR2 SNEGSKA (reference sequence). The CDR3 spans 15 residues. The CDR3 region has the DNA TGCAGTGCTAGAGCCGGGACAGCAAACACCGGGGAGCTGTTTTTT. It codes for CSARAGTANTGELFF.

The CDR3 loop reads CASTLGNTDTQYF. In nucleotides, the CDR3 is TGTGCCAGCACCCTTGGGAACACAGATACGCAGTATTTT. This chain joins TRBV12-3 or TRBV12-4 and TRBJ2-3; D gene uncertain. The CDR3 totals 13 residues. V lost 7 bases and J 2 bases, leaving 10 bases between the germline ends.

There are a few counts of this clonotype. The chain links TRBV6-1 to TRBJ2-2; TRBD2 agrees at 10 bases. CDR3 length equals 14 residues. The germline CDR1 and CDR2 sequences are MNHNS and SASEGT. V trimming: 8 bases; J trimming: 7 bases; junction bases outside the gene matches: 7. The CDR3 is CASLLAGKGGELFF. The CDR3 region has the DNA TGTGCCAGCCTACTAGCGGGAAAGGGCGGGGAGCTGTTTTTT.

V is TRBV6-1 and J is TRBJ1-4; possible D gene TRBD1, 5 bases. V was clipped by 6 bases and J by 8 bases, with 16 bases between them. Germline V CDR1 and CDR2: MNHNS, SASEGT. This CDR3 comprises 14 residues. The CDR3, as DNA: TGTGCCAGCAGCTCCGTTGGGGGTCCGGAAAAACTGTTTTTT. Its translation is CASSSVGGPEKLFF.